The text below deals with one T cell receptor (beta chain). Its antigen is currently not known. Base qualities are not provided; no much larger clone lies one nucleotide away. The 39 donors, aged roughly 6 to 100 years, were systemically healthy Caucasian individuals from Russia. Each donor gave about 11 milliliters of peripheral blood, drawn into EDTA-treated Vacutainer tubes. Ficoll-Paque density-gradient centrifugation was used to isolate PBMCs, with at least 7 million per sample. Trizol reagent was used to extract total RNA from the PBMCs, yielding at least 6 micrograms per sample. For every donor, an aliquot of PBMCs went through flow cytometry to measure the percentages of naive CD45RAhigh/CD27high T cells. The data belong to a study of blood T cells in healthy people across ages (dated by TCRdb to 2013 to 2016). Regarding the complete study: In model experiments, template switching captured roughly one uniquely barcoded TCR beta cDNA molecule for every two T cells. Two additional independent replicas of 1 million unique cDNA reads from the same blood draw were analyzed for two donors (one aged 18 to 30 and one aged 80 or older). To avoid experimental bias, donors of different ages were randomly spread across the sequencing lanes. The donors were split into four age groups: young (average 16 years), middle-aged (roughly 39), aged (roughly 65) and long-lived (roughly 86). The study measured age-related changes in TCR beta repertoire diversity using deep sequencing normalized with unique cDNA molecular identifiers.

Here is what the overall study found, with its caveats: There was a strong correlation between observed TCR beta diversity and the percentage of naive T cells measured by flow cytometry. Conclusive comparison of naive and antigen-experienced compartments was prevented by the profiling of bulk unsorted PBMCs. The CMV infection status of donors was not known, potentially confounding age-related changes in expanded clonotypes. Estimates of total diversity from one million sequenced T cells were regarded as lower bounds and underestimates. As age increased, observed TCR beta diversity per million T cells dropped in a roughly linear way, and a significant reduction was already evident by age about 36. Compared with the aged group, more naive CD4+ T cells, fewer expanded clones and increased TCR diversity were shown by the long-lived group, suggesting age selection.

The library relied on 5' RACE. The instrument given in TCRdb is Illumina HiSeq 2500. A second roughly 7 to 12 cycle PCR used a sample-barcoded 5' primer and a J-beta primer mix. A template-switch 5' adaptor carrying 12 random nucleotides introduced a unique molecular identifier onto each TCR beta cDNA molecule. Each sample yielded at least 2.5 million CDR3-containing paired-end reads. First-strand cDNA was synthesized from all RNA with the Mint cDNA synthesis kit, primed by a TRBC-specific oligonucleotide. All cDNA was treated with uracil-DNA glycosylase and then went through a first 18-cycle PCR with the universal primers M1SS and BC2_uni_R. From the authors' description of their analysis: For normalization, 1 million high-quality reads, each with a distinct molecular identifier, were randomly selected from each sample. Reads with shared molecular identifiers were discarded instead of being binned into consensus sequences. MiTCR, with a Q25 quality threshold and the strictest error-elimination algorithm, was used for CDR3 identification, clonotype clustering and error correction. A nonparametric unseen species model using Euler transformation provided a lower-bound estimate of total TCR beta diversity. TCRdb applied fastp at Q25 and MiXCR to the public reads, then kept only in-frame beta chains. When rows share a CDR3 protein, they turn into one entry using the most common DNA and genes. The V and J calls were not made by the authors but by TCRdb's processing. Here the sample has around 900,000 distinct CDR3 sequences; 51% occur a single time. The top ten clones comprise around 21% of the sample.

Sequenced sample: blood. This clonotype was sampled from a woman aged 60 to 75 in good health.

The sequence in DNA is TGCGCCAGCAGCACTAGGACTAGCGGCCCTGGGAACGAGCAGTACTTC. Its coded protein is CASSTRTSGPGNEQYF. This receptor chain uses TRBV5-1 and TRBJ2-7; TRBD2 fits 10 bases in the junction. Ends trimmed: V by 4 bases, J by 5 bases; bases unmatched to a gene: 12. The germline V gene sets CDR1 to SGHRS and CDR2 to YFSETQ. The cysteine opens and the phenylalanine closes a CDR3 of 16 amino acids. Of all the DNA, just the CDR3 is kept, 48 bases in frame from base 1.